These 32 T cell receptor beta chains share one sample of origin, sequenced in a study of T cells in Graves' hyperthyroidism and ophthalmopathy. Researchers took RNA transcripts and amplified the TCR beta CDR3 regions from them. RT-PCR in the first round (using the HTBI primer set) targeted the TCR CDR3. TCRdb analysed the multiplex PCR reads with MiXCR anew, one entry per CDR3 protein. The data contain about 360,000 distinct CDR3 sequences, approximately 13% of them seen just once; the ten biggest clones take up over 8.5%. The sequenced sample was blood. The receptors shown here come from a woman in her late teens or twenties with Graves' hyperthyroidism.

This clonotype was seen many times. The chain uses TRBV5-8 and TRBJ1-1; TRBD1 matches 7 bases. The ends lost 4 bases at V and 10 bases at J; junction bases unmatched: 10. The germline CDR1 and CDR2 sequences are SGHTS and YDEGEE. The CDR3 consists of 13 residues. CDR3 in DNA: TGTGCCAGCAGCCGCGGGACAGTCTTTGGAGCTTTCTTT. It specifies CASSRGTVFGAFF.

This chain joins TRBV4-1 and TRBJ1-1, with no clear D. Germline V gene lookup returns CDR1 MGHRA and CDR2 YSYEKL. The CDR3 sequence is 15 residues long. Trimming removed 2 bases from V and 5 bases from J, with 15 bases in between. Here the CDR3 reads CASSQLHLVRTEAFF. The CDR3 nucleotides read TGCGCCAGCAGCCAACTCCACCTTGTACGGACTGAAGCTTTCTTT.

The gene calls are TRBV19 and TRBJ1-1; weak D call: TRBD1 (6 bases). V was shortened by 5 bases and J by 0 bases, with 19 bases between the two germline ends. The CDR3 contains 17 residues. The germline V gene has CDR1 LNHDA and CDR2 SQIVND (reference sequence). CDR3 in DNA: TGTGCCAGTAGTCCTACCATGACAGGATACATGAACACTGAAGCTTTCTTT. Translated: CASSPTMTGYMNTEAFF. Filled out from reference TRBV19 and TRBJ1-1, the complete variable domain reads DGGITQSPKYLFRKEGQNVTLSCEQNLNHDAMYWYRQDPGQGLRLIYYSQIVNDFQKGDIAEGYSVSREKKESFPLTVTSAQKNPTAFYLCASSPTMTGYMNTEAFFGQGTRLTVV.

This clonotype was seen ten or more times. The gene calls are TRBV6-1 and TRBJ2-3; D unclear. V lost 8 bases to trimming and J lost 9 bases, with 21 bases between them. This CDR3 is 14 amino acids long. Per germline, CDR1 MNHNS and CDR2 SASEGT. The CDR3 DNA is TGTGCCAGCGTACCCCGTGAAGGGTTAGGCACGCAGTATTTT. As protein: CASVPREGLGTQYF.

At least ten counts were recorded for this clonotype. The V and J genes are TRBV3-1 and TRBJ1-2; 9 bases are shared with TRBD1. The trim removed 4 bases at V and 5 bases at J, leaving 5 bases unmatched. Germline values: CDR1 LGHDT, CDR2 YNNKEL (reference sequence). The CDR3 is 14 residues long. CDR3 amino acids: CASSPGQGEYGYTF. The CDR3 DNA follows: TGTGCCAGCAGCCCGGGACAGGGAGAATATGGCTACACCTTC.

CDR3 bases: TGTGCCACCGGGACAGGGGTCTACAATCAGCCCCAGCATTTT. This gives the protein CATGTGVYNQPQHF. The rearrangement joins TRBV10-3 to TRBJ1-5; TRBD1 matches at 10 bases. The CDR3 consists of 14 residues. Losses at the gene ends were 10 bases for V and 3 bases for J; bases not matched to a gene: 6. Per germline, CDR1 ENHRY and CDR2 SYGVKD.

This clonotype has more than one count but fewer than ten. The missing conserved phenylalanine or tryptophan at the end of this CDR3 makes a read error likely. The CDR3 loop is CASSHRQVENSPLHL. CDR3 in DNA: TGTGCCAGCAGCCATCGACAGGTTGAAAATTCACCCCTCCACCTT. This chain links TRBV3-1 with TRBJ1-6, with D possibly TRBD1 on 6 matching bases. V was shortened by 3 bases and J by 7 bases, with 13 bases between the two germline ends. The CDR3 sequence is 15 residues long. In germline, CDR1 is LGHDT, CDR2 YNNKEL (reference sequence).

The V and J genes are TRBV5-8 and TRBJ1-5, with TRBD1 matching 7 bases. Germline CDR1 and CDR2: SGHTS and YDEGEE. This CDR3 comprises 13 residues. V lost 5 bases and J lost 6; bases outside the gene matches: 5. CDR3 bases: TGTGCCAGCAGATCCAGGGGGGGTCAGCCCCAGCATTTT. This codes for CASRSRGGQPQHF.

This clonotype was seen at least ten times. The chain employs TRBV28 and TRBJ2-5, with D unresolved. The CDR3 consists of 16 residues. Trimming shortened V by 3 bases and J by 2 bases, and 16 bases separated the two germline ends. CDR1 and CDR2 (germline): MDHEN, SYDVKM. The CDR3 is CASSFPDGRDQETQYF. The CDR3 DNA sequence: TGTGCCAGCAGTTTCCCGGACGGAAGAGATCAAGAGACCCAGTACTTC. Full variable domain (outside the CDR3, taken from reference TRBV28 and TRBJ2-5): DVKVTQSSRYLVKRTGEKVFLECVQDMDHENMFWYRQDPGLGLRLIYFSYDVKMKEKGDIPEGYSVSREKKERFSLILESASTNQTSMYLCASSFPDGRDQETQYFGPGTRLLVL.

This clonotype was detected ten times or more. The rearrangement uses TRBV7-9 and TRBJ1-2; the match to TRBD1 covers 9 bases. The CDR3 contains 16 residues. Germline V gene lookup returns CDR1 SEHNR and CDR2 FQNEAQ (reference sequence). The V segment lost 4 bases and the J segment 8 bases; nucleotides outside the gene matches: 14. The CDR3 sequence: CASSSDPLTGGAGYTF. The CDR3 nucleotides are TGTGCCAGCAGCTCGGACCCCCTTACAGGGGGCGCCGGCTACACCTTC.

A note on this clonotype: This may be a read error, as it is one base from a much larger clone. This sequence joins TRBV5-1 and TRBJ2-5; D may be TRBD2 (6 bases). The CDR3 covers 16 residues. Germline V lookup: CDR1 SGHRS, CDR2 YFSETQ. V was trimmed by 7 bases and J by 2 bases, leaving 21 bases between them. The CDR3 nucleotides read TGCGCCAGCTTCCCGAGCGGGCTAGTGGGGCAAGAGACCCAGTACTTC. The encoded protein is CASFPSGLVGQETQYF. Together with reference TRBV5-1 and TRBJ2-5, the CDR3 gives the full variable domain: KAGVTQTPRYLIKTRGQQVTLSCSPISGHRSVSWYQQTPGQGLQFLFEYFSETQRNKGNFPGRFSGRQFSNSRSEMNVSTLELGDSALYLCASFPSGLVGQETQYFGPGTRLLVL.

This clonotype was detected a few times. The CDR3 sequence: CASSSKGQTSEKLFF. The CDR3, as DNA: TGTGCCAGTAGTTCAAAGGGACAGACTTCTGAAAAACTGTTTTTT. The chain employs TRBV19 and TRBJ1-4; 7 nucleotides agree with TRBD1. V was clipped by 5 bases and J by 7 bases; unmatched bases: 10. The CDR3 is made up of 15 amino acids. The germline V gene encodes CDR1 LNHDA and CDR2 SQIVND (reference sequence). Supplemented by reference TRBV19 and TRBJ1-4, the full variable domain reads DGGITQSPKYLFRKEGQNVTLSCEQNLNHDAMYWYRQDPGQGLRLIYYSQIVNDFQKGDIAEGYSVSREKKESFPLTVTSAQKNPTAFYLCASSSKGQTSEKLFFGSGTQLSVL.

This clonotype was seen repeatedly, ten times or more. The CDR3 nucleotides are TGTGCCAGCAGCCCCGGACTAGCGGGGGGGCAGGCAGATACGCAGTATTTT. Amino acid sequence: CASSPGLAGGQADTQYF. The chain recombines TRBV11-3 with TRBJ2-3; 15 bases are shared with TRBD2. V dropped 5 bases and J dropped 4; count of bases not matched to a gene: 7. CDR3 length: 17 residues. Germline V gene lookup returns CDR1 SGHNT and CDR2 YENEEA.

This clonotype has at least ten counts. The rearrangement links TRBV20-1 to TRBJ2-7; the D gene could be TRBD1 or TRBD2 (5 bases each). The CDR3 spans 14 residues. Deletions cut 6 bases from V and 1 base from J, with 16 bases between. Germline V CDR1 and CDR2: DFQATT, SNEGSKA (reference sequence). The CDR3 nucleotides read TGCAGTGCGAGGGGTAGCGTAGCATCCTACGAGCAGTACTTC. Residues: CSARGSVASYEQYF.

Regarding this clonotype: A read error may explain this, as a much larger clone is one base away. The chain has TRBV9 and TRBJ1-1; D perhaps matches TRBD1 (6 bases). Germline CDR1 reads SGDLS; CDR2 reads YYNGEE. The CDR3 runs to 15 residues. V lost 4 bases and J 4 bases, leaving 17 bases between the germline ends. The CDR3 DNA is TGTGCCAGCAGCCCTCCCGGGGGGCAGAGCACTGAAGCTTTCTTT. This translates into CASSPPGGQSTEAFF.

This clonotype was observed a handful of times. CDR3 bases: TGTGCCAGCAGCTTAGCCGGACTAGCGGGGAGCTCCTACGAGCAGTACTTC. It is translated as CASSLAGLAGSSYEQYF. The chain uses TRBV7-8 and TRBJ2-7; the match to TRBD2 covers 12 bases. Trimming cost V 0 bases and J 0 bases; bases outside gene matches: 3. The germline CDR1 and CDR2 sequences are SGHVS and FQNEAQ. The CDR3 loop spans 17 amino acids.

The table lists this clonotype with many counts. The V call is TRBV5-8, the J call TRBJ2-3; TRBD1 matches at 8 bases. Germline CDR1 reads SGHTS; CDR2 reads YDEGEE. The CDR3 spans 16 residues. V gave up 0 bases and J gave up 2 bases; unmatched junction bases: 5. The CDR3 protein is CASSLGVDRDTDTQYF. In nucleotides, the CDR3 is TGTGCCAGCAGCTTGGGGGTGGACAGGGACACAGATACGCAGTATTTT.

The table lists this clonotype with many counts. The CDR3 DNA sequence: TGTGCCAGCAGCTTAGTACCCACAGATACGCAGTATTTT. Amino acid sequence: CASSLVPTDTQYF. The gene calls are TRBV7-8 and TRBJ2-3; D is uncertain. Germline CDR1 reads SGHVS; CDR2 reads FQNEAQ. V lost 1 base, J lost 2 bases, and 4 bases lay in between. CDR3 length: 13 residues.

Many counts were recorded for this clonotype. The chain combines TRBV12-5 with TRBJ1-1; possibly TRBD1 for D (6 bases). Per germline, CDR1 LGHNT and CDR2 FRNRAP. V dropped 5 bases and J dropped 2 bases, with 24 bases sitting between them. This CDR3 has 18 amino acids. CDR3 residues: CASGPPPAGARVNTEAFF. The CDR3 DNA is TGTGCTAGTGGTCCACCCCCGGCAGGGGCGAGGGTCAACACTGAAGCTTTCTTT.

This clonotype was counted ten times or more. The J gene is TRBJ1-5, the V gene TRBV6-2 or TRBV6-3, with D perhaps matching TRBD1 (6 bases). The V and J ends lost 3 bases and 1 base respectively, with 16 bases between them. The CDR3 runs 17 residues. CDR1 and CDR2 from the germline V gene are MNHEY and SVGEGT. This CDR3 reads CASSYLSGESSNQPQHF. The CDR3 DNA sequence: TGTGCCAGCAGTTATTTGTCAGGGGAGTCAAGCAATCAGCCCCAGCATTTT.

This clonotype was counted at least ten times. J is TRBJ2-7 and V is TRBV5-1; 8 bases are shared with TRBD1. The germline gives CDR1 SGHRS, CDR2 YFSETQ. The CDR3 covers 17 residues. Trimming took 4 bases from V and 6 from J; bases not matched to a gene: 18. This CDR3 reads CASSPRPGGAAQGEQYF. The CDR3 bases are TGCGCCAGCAGCCCCCGGCCAGGGGGCGCAGCACAGGGCGAGCAGTACTTC.

This chain uses TRBV7-9 with TRBJ1-3; D is undetermined. There are 17 residues in the CDR3. V was shortened by 5 bases and J by 0 bases, with 17 bases between the two germline ends. Per the germline V gene, CDR1 is SEHNR and CDR2 is FQNEAQ (reference sequence). CDR3 sequence reads: CASSQRGSSPSGNTIYF. CDR3 nucleotides: TGTGCCAGCAGCCAAAGAGGGAGTTCCCCCTCTGGAAACACCATATATTTT. The whole variable domain, filled in from reference TRBV7-9 and TRBJ1-3, reads DTGVSQNPRHKITKRGQNVTFRCDPISEHNRLYWYRQTLGQGPEFLTYFQNEAQLEKSRLLSDRFSAERPKGSFSTLEIQRTEQGDSAMYLCASSQRGSSPSGNTIYFGEGSWLTVV.

For this clonotype: A read error may be the cause here, since a much bigger clone is one base away. Because the CDR3 is missing its conserved closing phenylalanine or tryptophan, this is likely a read error. This chain uses TRBV29-1 with TRBJ1-1, with D possibly TRBD1 on 6 matching bases. CDR1 and CDR2 from the germline V gene are SQVTM and ANQGSEA. The CDR3 is 13 amino acids. The V end was cut by 5 bases, the J end by 1 base, with 11 bases between. CDR3 in DNA: TGCAGCGTTAAACAGGGTGGGAACACTGAAGCTTTCTTG. Its translation: CSVKQGGNTEAFL.

This clonotype was seen many times. The rearrangement links TRBV5-5 to TRBJ1-4, with a weak D call TRBD1 (5 bases). The germline V gene has CDR1 SGHKS and CDR2 YYEKEE (reference sequence). Trimming took 3 bases from V and 12 from J, leaving 21 bases between them. This CDR3 is built from 15 residues. CDR3 in DNA: TGTGCCAGCAGCTCCGCCGGGACCGATAAGTTGGAACTGTTTTTT. It encodes CASSSAGTDKLELFF. Together with reference TRBV5-5 and TRBJ1-4, the CDR3 gives the full variable domain: DAGVTQSPTHLIKTRGQQVTLRCSPISGHKSVSWYQQVLGQGPQFIFQYYEKEERGRGNFPDRFSARQFPNYSSELNVNALLLGDSALYLCASSSAGTDKLELFFGSGTQLSVL.

This rearrangement joins TRBV5-4 to TRBJ1-1; 8 nucleotides match TRBD1. The J segment lost 5 bases and the V segment lost 4 bases, leaving 10 bases of the junction unmatched. This CDR3 comprises 15 residues. The germline V gene encodes CDR1 SGHNT and CDR2 YYREEE (reference sequence). The CDR3 DNA reads as TGTGCCAGCAGCGCCGGACAGGGACGGAGGACTGAAGCTTTCTTT. Amino acids: CASSAGQGRRTEAFF.

The sample holds one count of this clonotype. One end of the junction is discordant with germline, which a read error may explain. CDR3 in DNA: TGTGCCTGCAGCTTGACTAGCGGCTCCACAGATACGCAGTATTTT. This sequence encodes CACSLTSGSTDTQYF. V gene TRBV5-5 combines with J gene TRBJ2-3, with 9 nucleotides matching TRBD2. The length of the CDR3 is 15 residues. Looked up from germline, CDR1 is SGHKS and CDR2 is YYEKEE (reference sequence).

This clonotype was counted ten times or more. The chain recombines TRBV2 with TRBJ2-7; tentative D call: TRBD1 (6 bases). Trimming left V 7 bases short and J 4 bases short, with 20 bases between. The length of the CDR3 is 15 residues. Germline lookup yields CDR1 SNHLY and CDR2 FYNNEI. CDR3 in DNA: TGTGCCAGCACTCCACCACCGGGACAAACTTACGAGCAGTACTTC. Its protein is CASTPPPGQTYEQYF.

As for this clonotype: A much larger clone differs from this one at a single base, so this may be a read error. CDR3 bases: TGTGCCAGCAGCCACGACCGAACTAACTGTGGCTACACCTTC. This codes for CASSHDRTNCGYTF. The chain has TRBV3-1 and TRBJ1-2; D ambiguous. This CDR3 has 14 amino acids. Germline values: CDR1 LGHDT, CDR2 YNNKEL (reference sequence).

This clonotype came up a few times. The chain combines TRBV5-1 with TRBJ2-1; TRBD1 aligns across 7 bases. Unmatched junction bases numbered 7, after V lost 2 bases and J lost 8 bases. CDR1 is SGHRS, CDR2 YFSETQ, per germline. This CDR3 comprises 14 residues. The CDR3 reads CASSFTGDLDEQFF. In DNA, the CDR3 is TGCGCCAGCAGCTTCACAGGGGACCTCGATGAGCAGTTCTTC.

This clonotype was recorded a few times. CDR3 loop: CASKSLLSEKLFF. CDR3 in DNA: TGTGCCAGCAAAAGTTTACTGAGTGAAAAACTGTTTTTT. The chain recombines TRBV6-1 with TRBJ1-4; D ambiguous. Germline V gene sequence: CDR1 MNHNS, CDR2 SASEGT. Deletions cut 7 bases from V and 7 bases from J, with 13 bases between. The CDR3 is 13 residues long.

The rearrangement uses TRBV4-2 and TRBJ1-5; no reliable D call. Trimming took 0 bases from V and 5 from J, leaving 14 bases between them. The CDR3 is 16 amino acids. In germline, CDR1 is LGHNA, CDR2 YNFKEQ. The CDR3 DNA reads as TGTGCCAGCAGCCAAGAATTTGGAATTCGGGATCAGCCCCAGCATTTT. This encodes CASSQEFGIRDQPQHF.

This clonotype was observed a few times. The CDR3 region has the DNA TGTGCAGGGGGAGGCTATGGCTACACCTTC. This encodes CAGGGYGYTF. This sequence joins TRBV28 and TRBJ1-2; possible D gene TRBD1, 6 bases. This CDR3 comprises 10 residues. Germline V CDR1 and CDR2: MDHEN, SYDVKM.